This T cell receptor beta chain was identified during a study of beta chain features in type 1 diabetes (dated by TCRdb to the late 2010s). For the wider study: Patients and healthy donors did not differ in mean age, gender distribution, total cell number or subset yield. A total of over 95,000,000 sorted cells were examined across all samples, and RNA yield correlated strongly with the number of cells per subset. The study compared the TCRB repertoires of sorted circulating CD4+ T cell subsets in recently diagnosed type 1 diabetes patients with those in matched healthy donors. Whereas all 30 or so donors provided naive and central memory subsets, regulatory and stem cell-like memory subsets were isolated from just 8 patients and roughly 8 healthy donors.

Each donor gave one peripheral blood draw, roughly 120 mL on average, collected into heparinised tubes. A BD FACSAria II was used to sort naive, central memory, regulatory and stem cell-like memory CD4+ T cells with a panel that included CD45RO, CCR7, CD25, CD127, CD95 and CD27. All sorted populations exceeded 95% purity. PBMCs were isolated immediately by Lymphoprep density gradient centrifugation and stained directly without culture. So that batch effects would be minimized, each experiment stained and sorted samples in pairs, pairing one healthy donor with one patient. The entire amount of isolated RNA was reverse transcribed using the High Capacity cDNA Reverse Transcription Kit, so the sequenced TCRB transcripts were expressed ones. Naive, central memory and regulatory T cell samples underwent deep immunoSEQ sequencing, averaging roughly 3.4 million total reads per sample. Sorted cells were lysed in RLT buffer and RNA was extracted with DNase-treated RNeasy Micro or Mini kits, depending on cell number. Each cell subset was processed separately to prevent cross-contamination, with patient and healthy donor samples processed together. The immunoSEQ multiplex PCR was used to amplify TCRB sequences from cDNA, generating 87-bp fragments that spanned the CDR3 region. The amplicons were sequenced using the Illumina HiSeq platform. Under the source paper's analysis protocol: PCR bias was corrected computationally using synthetic template baselines, and reads within Hamming distance 2 were collapsed, with unmergeable singletons discarded. Reads were aligned against IMGT to assign V, D and J genes, CDR3 length and insertions or deletions at six rearrangement sites. Within each subset, clonotype counts were normalized to sorted cell number, and only after that were true diversity and Gini coefficients computed with the tcR R package. The overlap coefficient, calculated on TCRB nucleotide sequences, was used to quantify repertoire sharing. As a proxy for the pre-selection repertoire, out-of-frame TCRB sequences from naive cells were analyzed. TCRdb obtained this table from immuneACCESS and retained in-frame rearrangements with V and J assigned. These tables miss some clones; where compared with another copy, unresolved V genes account for less than half of the shortfall, and the remainder is unexplained. Clone size and V and J calls were adopted from that table, with D and trimming inferred from the DNA. In all, the sample holds hundreds of thousands of clones, and approximately 16% of those were seen once. The top ten hold 0.015% to 0.019% of the sample.

The study at large found these results: Naive, central memory and regulatory TCRB repertoires appeared more similar among patients than among healthy donors. At VDJ recombination sites, type 1 diabetes patients had fewer insertions and more deleted nucleotides, which implies abnormalities in thymic rearrangement. HLA sub-analyses involved small numbers of individuals, so any influence of HLA type on TCRB rearrangement remained unresolved. Because cDNA was sequenced instead of genomic DNA, activated cells with high expression could be over-represented, although the groups did not differ in activation or CD3 levels. A moderate but significant shortening of TCRB CDR3 length was observed in type 1 diabetes patients in all four CD4+ subsets. PCR might favor shorter templates, but patient and control samples were amplified and corrected together, so any skew would affect both groups equally.

From the cysteine through the phenylalanine, the CDR3 covers 14 amino acids. Solely the CDR3 DNA is kept, with 42 bases framed from the first base. V is cut by 5 bases and J by 6 bases, and the space between the germline ends is 17 bases. Looking up the germline V gene yields CDR1 SGHDT and CDR2 YYEEEE. This clone was seen more than once but under ten times. The antigen it binds to is not known. Nothing much larger sits one base from this clone, and base qualities are not available. The TCR was taken from a man aged 18 to 30 with type 1 diabetes. The specimen was naive CD4+ T cells from blood. Taken with the paper, the label for cell subset or site translates to: true naive CD4+ T cells. The V and J genes are TRBV5-6 and TRBJ1-2, with the D gene not clear enough to name. The CDR3 protein: CASRRSGQANGYTF. Read as DNA, the sequence is TGTGCCAGCAGAAGATCTGGGCAGGCTAATGGCTACACCTTC. This CDR3, with the reference TRBV5-6 and TRBJ1-2 proteins standing in past its ends, gives the full variable domain DAGVTQSPTHLIKTRGQQVTLRCSPKSGHDTVSWYQQALGQGPQFIFQYYEEEERQRGNFPDRFSGHQFPNYSSELNVNALLLGDSALYLCASRRSGQANGYTFGSGTRLTVV.